The next 26 T cell receptor beta chains were all read from a single sample in a study of T-cell memory formation after mild COVID-19. Via MiXCR, TCRdb re-called the 5' RACE reads, giving one row per CDR3 protein. The table lists tens of thousands of distinct CDR3 sequences, 6% to 7.5% of them singletons. The sequencing input was PBMCs or a T cell subset sorted from them (not recorded which). The receptors stem from an adult who had mild COVID-19 (a few samples of this study predate the infection). Cell type and time point are not known.

This clonotype was counted only a few times. The chain couples TRBV7-9 to TRBJ2-1; D is undetermined. This CDR3 spans 15 amino acids. In germline, CDR1 is SEHNR, CDR2 FQNEAQ (reference sequence). Trimming left V 1 base short and J 5 bases short, with 12 bases between. This CDR3 is CASSLVATENNEQFF. The CDR3, as DNA: TGTGCCAGCAGCTTAGTGGCGACGGAGAACAATGAGCAGTTCTTC. Full variable domain (rest looked up from reference TRBV7-9 and TRBJ2-1): DTGVSQNPRHKITKRGQNVTFRCDPISEHNRLYWYRQTLGQGPEFLTYFQNEAQLEKSRLLSDRFSAERPKGSFSTLEIQRTEQGDSAMYLCASSLVATENNEQFFGPGTRLTVL.

This clonotype was counted many times. The chain employs TRBV6-6 and TRBJ2-2; weak D call: TRBD2 (7 bases). The CDR3 is made up of 14 amino acids. Per the germline V gene, CDR1 is MNHNY and CDR2 is SVGAGI (reference sequence). V lost 7 bases and J 4 bases, leaving 13 bases between the germline ends. The CDR3 coding sequence is TGTGCCAGCAAGGGGGGCGGGAGCACCGGGGAGCTGTTTTTT. Translation: CASKGGGSTGELFF.

The rearrangement uses TRBV15 and TRBJ1-1; a possible D gene is TRBD1 (5 bases). The CDR3 is made up of 14 amino acids. Per the germline V gene, CDR1 is LNHNV and CDR2 is YYDKDF (reference sequence). The V end was cut by 5 bases, the J end by 4 bases, with 14 bases between. In DNA, the CDR3 is TGTGCCACCAGCTCCGGGGCGGGAAGCACTGAAGCTTTCTTT. Amino acids: CATSSGAGSTEAFF.

Ten or more counts support this clonotype. The chain combines TRBV4-1 with TRBJ2-6; no clear D gene. Looked up from germline, CDR1 is MGHRA and CDR2 is YSYEKL. The CDR3 spans 17 residues. V lost 0 bases to trimming and J lost 0 bases, with 9 bases between them. The CDR3 DNA is TGCGCCAGCAGCCAAGACGCGGCCTCCTCTGGGGCCAACGTCCTGACTTTC. It is translated as CASSQDAASSGANVLTF.

The rearrangement links TRBV5-1 to TRBJ2-3, with no clear D. This CDR3 is 15 amino acids long. The germline CDR1 and CDR2 sequences are SGHRS and YFSETQ. The V end lost 3 bases, the J end lost 1 base, and 12 bases lay between the germline ends. The CDR3 DNA reads as TGCGCCAGCAGCTATAGAGGACGCCGCACAGATACGCAGTATTTT. Translated, it gives CASSYRGRRTDTQYF.

The V and J genes are TRBV7-3 and TRBJ2-3; 13 nucleotides line up with TRBD2. The CDR3 covers 17 residues. Losses at the gene ends were 4 bases for V and 0 bases for J; bases not matched to a gene: 4. Looked up from germline, CDR1 is SGHTA and CDR2 is FQGTGA. The CDR3, as DNA: TGTGCCAGCAGCTCTGGACTAGCGGGAGACAGCACAGATACGCAGTATTTT. Its protein is CASSSGLAGDSTDTQYF. Complete variable domain (other parts from reference TRBV7-3 and TRBJ2-3): GAGVSQTPSNKVTEKGKYVELRCDPISGHTALYWYRQSLGQGPEFLIYFQGTGAADDSGLPNDRFFAVRPEGSVSTLKIQRTERGDSAVYLCASSSGLAGDSTDTQYFGPGTRLTVL.

This chain uses TRBV6-5 with TRBJ2-1, with 14 bases fitting TRBD2. The CDR3 runs to 16 residues. Trimming took 5 bases from V and 9 from J; bases not matched to a gene: 9. CDR1 is MNHEY and CDR2 is SVGAGI in the germline V gene. The DNA of the CDR3 is TGTGCCAGCAGTCTCCGACTAGCGGGAGGGCAGGGTGAGCAGTTCTTC. Translation: CASSLRLAGGQGEQFF.

This chain links TRBV5-1 with TRBJ1-1, with D possibly matching TRBD1 (5 bases). Trimming left V 0 bases short and J 1 base short, with 7 bases between. This CDR3 is built from 14 residues. Germline values: CDR1 SGHRS, CDR2 YFSETQ. The CDR3 coding sequence is TGCGCCAGCAGCTTGGTTAGGGGGAACACTGAAGCTTTCTTT. This gives the protein CASSLVRGNTEAFF.

The chain joins TRBV27 to TRBJ1-5, with 7 positions matching TRBD1. After removal of 4 bases from V and 2 bases from J, the junction contained 5 bases not matched to a gene. The CDR3 has 15 residues. From germline, CDR1 is MNHEY and CDR2 SMNVEV (reference sequence). The CDR3: CASSSSTGGNQPQHF. The CDR3 nucleotides read TGTGCCAGCAGTTCCTCTACAGGGGGCAATCAGCCCCAGCATTTT.

This clonotype appeared many times. The chain recombines TRBV9 with TRBJ1-2; TRBD1 aligns across 8 bases. The CDR3 is 13 amino acids. After removal of 4 bases from V and 6 bases from J, the junction contained 5 bases not matched to a gene. Germline V lookup: CDR1 SGDLS, CDR2 YYNGEE. The CDR3 DNA reads TGTGCCAGCAGCAAAGGACAGGGCGATGGCTACACCTTC. Translation gives CASSKGQGDGYTF.

With regard to this clonotype: Germline and junction disagree at one end, which may indicate a read error. V is TRBV7-8 and J is TRBJ2-5; 9 bases line up with TRBD1. This CDR3 is 17 amino acids long. In germline, CDR1 is SGHVS, CDR2 FQNEAQ. CDR3 amino acids: CAGSLGDPGTGRETQYF. The CDR3 DNA reads TGTGCCGGCAGCTTAGGGGATCCCGGGACAGGGAGGGAGACCCAGTACTTC.

This clonotype has more than one count but fewer than ten. V usage is TRBV6-6 and J usage is TRBJ2-6; 11 nucleotides agree with TRBD1. The CDR3 extends over 17 amino acids. The V and J ends lost 5 bases and 2 bases, in that order; junction bases with no gene match: 5. The V gene's germline CDR1 is MNHNY and CDR2 SVGAGI (reference sequence). As DNA, the CDR3 is TGTGCCAGCAGTCACGGACAGGGGGCGCCTGGGGCCAACGTCCTGACTTTC. Protein sequence: CASSHGQGAPGANVLTF.

This clonotype was detected a few times. The chain employs TRBV7-6 and TRBJ2-2; 9 positions match TRBD2. CDR1 and CDR2 (germline): SGHVS, FNYEAQ. The CDR3 has 16 amino acids. Trimming took 6 bases from V and 1 from J; bases not matched to a gene: 6. CDR3 bases: TGTGCCAGCAGTTTGCGGCGGGGGGGGAACACCGGGGAGCTGTTTTTT. Residues: CASSLRRGGNTGELFF.

In this sample, this clonotype turned up many times. The chain recombines TRBV20-1 with TRBJ2-5, with D tentatively TRBD1 (7 bases). The CDR3 covers 14 residues. The V and J ends lost 5 bases and 2 bases respectively, with 15 bases between them. Germline V gene sequence: CDR1 DFQATT, CDR2 SNEGSKA (reference sequence). The CDR3 nucleotides read TGCAGTGCTCGACAGGGTCGGGGGCAAGAGACCCAGTACTTC. Amino acids: CSARQGRGQETQYF.

This clonotype was found a few times. This chain uses TRBV12-3 or TRBV12-4 with TRBJ1-1, with TRBD1 identical over 10 bases. Trimming took 6 bases from V and 11 from J; bases not matched to a gene: 18. This CDR3 region has 16 residues. CDR3 DNA sequence: TGTGCCAGCAGCCCTCGGGGACAGGGGTTGAATATAGCGGCTTTCTTT. This encodes CASSPRGQGLNIAAFF.

The chain employs TRBV18 and TRBJ2-1, with 11 bases lining up with TRBD1. V dropped 5 bases and J dropped 2; count of bases not matched to a gene: 2. Germline CDR1 is KGHSH and CDR2 is LQKENI. CDR3 length: 15 amino acids. The CDR3 is CASSKGQGAYNEQFF. In nucleotides, the CDR3 is TGTGCCAGCTCAAAGGGACAGGGGGCCTACAATGAGCAGTTCTTC.

The chain uses TRBV15 and TRBJ2-3, with D possibly matching TRBD2 (6 bases). This CDR3 region has 16 residues. V gave up 5 bases and J gave up 2 bases, with 17 bases separating them. The germline CDR1 and CDR2 sequences are LNHNV and YYDKDF (reference sequence). CDR3 in DNA: TGTGCCACCAGCGAGGACGGAGGGCCGAACACAGATACGCAGTATTTT. Translation: CATSEDGGPNTDTQYF.

The sample holds a few counts of this clonotype. This chain joins TRBV12-3 or TRBV12-4 and TRBJ2-5; 9 nucleotides align to TRBD2. The CDR3 is made up of 18 amino acids. The junction had 13 bases not matched to a gene; V was cut back by 1 base and J by 4 bases. This chain's CDR3 is CASSLGLAGEYRTETQYF. The CDR3 region has the DNA TGTGCCAGCAGTTTAGGATTAGCGGGGGAATACCGAACAGAGACCCAGTACTTC.

This clonotype was seen ten or more times. CDR3 bases: TGTGCCAGCAGTTTCGACAGGGAACACGAGCAGTACTTC. As protein: CASSFDREHEQYF. The chain is built from TRBV12-3 or TRBV12-4 and TRBJ2-7; the match to TRBD1 covers 7 bases. This CDR3 comprises 13 residues. The ends lost 3 bases at V and 5 bases at J; junction bases unmatched: 4.

This clonotype was observed at least ten times. The V call is TRBV12-3 or TRBV12-4, the J call TRBJ1-6, with D possibly matching TRBD1 (5 bases). CDR3 length equals 13 residues. The ends were cut back, 0 bases at V and 14 bases at J, with 11 bases in the middle. The CDR3 protein is CASSLAGVQTLHF. Here the CDR3 DNA reads TGTGCCAGCAGTTTAGCGGGGGTTCAAACCCTCCACTTT.

The chain carries TRBV30 and TRBJ1-5; no definite D call. CDR3 length equals 15 residues. Trimming took 0 bases from V and 2 from J, leaving 11 bases between them. CDR1 GTSNPN and CDR2 SVGIG come from the germline V gene (reference sequence). The CDR3 spells CAWSVFRSRNQPQHF. The CDR3 DNA is TGTGCCTGGAGTGTATTCAGGAGCCGCAATCAGCCCCAGCATTTT.

This clonotype was observed many times. The CDR3 spells CASSLTSGGIYEQYF. Here the CDR3 DNA reads TGTGCCAGCAGTTTGACTAGCGGGGGGATTTACGAGCAGTACTTC. J is TRBJ2-7 and V is TRBV12-3 or TRBV12-4; 13 nucleotides align to TRBD2. V lost 3 bases, J lost 4 bases, and 3 bases stayed unmatched. This CDR3 is built from 15 residues.

The V gene is TRBV7-2, the J gene TRBJ2-5; 13 nucleotides align to TRBD2. CDR3 size: 16 residues. J gave up 3 bases and V 5 bases, and 6 bases lay outside the gene matches. Germline V gene data show CDR1 as SGHTA and CDR2 as FQGNSA. The CDR3 region is CASSQGLAGPEETQYF. The CDR3 DNA sequence: TGTGCCAGCAGCCAGGGACTAGCGGGGCCTGAAGAGACCCAGTACTTC.

This clonotype was recorded many times. The CDR3 DNA sequence: TGTGCCATCAGTGAGAGTGGAAGGGGTGGTTCACCCCTCCACTTT. Translating gives CAISESGRGGSPLHF. The chain uses TRBV10-3 and TRBJ1-6; TRBD1 might be the D (5 bases). The CDR3 extends over 15 amino acids. CDR1 and CDR2 (germline): ENHRY, SYGVKD. V was pared by 2 bases and J by 9 bases, with 14 bases between.

This clonotype was counted at least ten times. The chain recombines TRBV18 with TRBJ2-7, with D perhaps TRBD2 (5 bases). V was clipped by 5 bases and J by 2 bases, with 7 bases between them. CDR1 and CDR2 from the germline V gene are KGHSH and LQKENI. The CDR3 loop spans 12 amino acids. The CDR3 nucleotides read TGTGCCAGCTCAGGGAGTACCTACGAGCAGTACTTC. It encodes CASSGSTYEQYF.

This clonotype was recorded many times. The chain links TRBV7-8 to TRBJ2-3, with 12 bases matching TRBD1. After removal of 2 bases from V and 5 bases from J, the junction contained 2 bases not matched to a gene. The germline gives CDR1 SGHVS, CDR2 FQNEAQ. This CDR3 has 15 residues. CDR3 protein: CASSLRDRGQDTQYF. The CDR3, as DNA: TGTGCCAGCAGCTTAAGGGACAGGGGGCAAGATACGCAGTATTTT.